The clone carrying this T cell receptor (beta chain) has just a few counts. Via MiXCR, TCRdb re-called the 5' RACE reads, giving one row per CDR3 protein. The table has a few hundred thousand distinct CDR3 sequences, roughly a sixth seen once. Trimming took 1 base from V and 2 from J, leaving 20 bases between them. Germline V gene sequence: CDR1 SQVTM, CDR2 ANQGSEA. CDR3 size: 17 residues. This entry comes from a study of T cells after yellow fever vaccination. This clonotype was obtained from a man aged 18 to 30 who received the YFV17D yellow fever vaccine. The chain links TRBV29-1 to TRBJ2-5; a possible D gene is TRBD2 (5 bases). Source: PBMCs, taken roughly 5 days after the first yellow fever vaccination. CDR3 sequence reads: CSVEGGSFPDHQETQYF. The CDR3 coding sequence is TGCAGCGTTGAAGGCGGGTCTTTCCCGGACCATCAAGAGACCCAGTACTTC.